These 29 T cell receptor beta chains share one sample of origin, sequenced in a study of blood T cells in healthy people across ages. Sample-barcoded 5' priming and a J-beta primer mix drove a second PCR of about 6 to 12 cycles. TCRdb re-called the 5' RACE reads with MiXCR, one entry per CDR3 protein. In the table there are almost 1 million distinct CDR3 sequences, 51% of which are singletons. Sequenced material: blood. The receptors here all came from a woman in her sixties in good health.

This chain joins TRBV28 and TRBJ2-7, with D unclear. This CDR3 has 16 amino acids. V lost 2 bases, J lost 1 base, and 15 bases lay in between. The germline V gene encodes CDR1 MDHEN and CDR2 SYDVKM. The CDR3: CASSLGFKSWSYEQYF. DNA of the CDR3: TGTGCCAGCAGTTTAGGGTTCAAGAGCTGGTCCTACGAGCAGTACTTC.

Note on this clonotype: A much bigger clone sits one base away, suggesting this may be a read error. This chain links TRBV7-9 with TRBJ2-7; 7 bases fit TRBD2. Germline CDR1 reads SEHNR; CDR2 reads FQNEAQ (reference sequence). The CDR3 is 16 residues long. With V trimmed by 1 base and J by 0 bases, 6 bases remained unmatched. Here the CDR3 reads CASSLVEAGDSYEQYF. In DNA, the CDR3 is TGTGCCAGCAGCTTAGTCGAGGCGGGAGACTCCTACGAGCAGTACTTC.

A single count supports this clonotype. The gene calls are TRBV20-1 and TRBJ2-3; D is perhaps TRBD2 (6 bases). The CDR3 totals 13 residues. In germline, CDR1 is DFQATT, CDR2 SNEGSKA (reference sequence). The V and J ends lost 6 bases and 11 bases respectively, with 21 bases between them. DNA of the CDR3: TGCAGTGCCTCCGGGCCTTACGGAGCGGGGCAGTATTTT. This encodes CSASGPYGAGQYF.

The chain employs TRBV12-3 or TRBV12-4 and TRBJ2-2; D unresolved. The CDR3 runs 11 residues. The germline V and J ends were trimmed by 8 bases and 5 bases, with 6 bases remaining between them. The CDR3, as DNA: TGTGCCAGCGGGGTTACCGGGGAGCTGTTTTTT. Translated: CASGVTGELFF.

The gene calls are TRBV28 and TRBJ2-1; no firm D call. The length of the CDR3 is 13 residues. V gave up 4 bases and J gave up 4 bases, with 8 bases separating them. Looked up from germline, CDR1 is MDHEN and CDR2 is SYDVKM. CDR3 DNA: TGTGCCAGCAGTTATCCGGATTACAATGAGCAGTTCTTC. It encodes CASSYPDYNEQFF.

CDR3 loop: CASREHSGANVLTF. The DNA for the CDR3 is TGTGCCAGCAGGGAGCACTCTGGGGCCAACGTCCTGACTTTC. This chain connects TRBV6-1 to TRBJ2-6; no clear D gene. The CDR3 spans 14 residues. V lost 6 bases, J lost 0 bases, and 6 bases lay in between. The V gene's germline CDR1 is MNHNS and CDR2 SASEGT.

The sample holds one count of this clonotype. This chain joins TRBV7-9 and TRBJ1-4; D call uncertain. V was shortened by 5 bases and J by 8 bases, with 15 bases between the two germline ends. This CDR3 has 14 residues. Germline V lookup: CDR1 SEHNR, CDR2 FQNEAQ (reference sequence). CDR3: CASSPTLDGEKLFF. CDR3 DNA: TGTGCCAGCAGCCCTACCTTAGATGGGGAAAAACTGTTTTTT.

This chain connects TRBV29-1 to TRBJ2-1; 8 bases align to TRBD1. The CDR3 is made up of 15 amino acids. Trimming cost V 4 bases and J 9 bases; bases outside gene matches: 14. The germline gives CDR1 SQVTM, CDR2 ANQGSEA. CDR3 loop: CSVVTGGIQSGEQFF. CDR3 DNA: TGCAGCGTTGTTACAGGGGGGATTCAGTCCGGTGAGCAGTTCTTC.

This clonotype occurred a few times. The rearrangement joins TRBV2 to TRBJ2-3; 9 bases are shared with TRBD1. V trimming: 9 bases; J trimming: 4 bases; junction bases outside the gene matches: 8. Per germline, CDR1 SNHLY and CDR2 FYNNEI. This CDR3 region has 14 residues. Written as DNA, the CDR3 is TGTGCCAGTGAACCGGGACAGGGCCCAGATACGCAGTATTTT. The encoded protein is CASEPGQGPDTQYF.

This clonotype has a handful of counts. This chain uses TRBV3-1 with TRBJ2-7, with D hard to call. Germline CDR1 and CDR2: LGHDT and YNNKEL (reference sequence). The length of the CDR3 is 11 residues. Trimming stripped 2 bases from V and 11 bases from J, with 10 bases between. The CDR3 spells CASSQTDLKYF. The CDR3 coding sequence is TGTGCCAGCAGCCAAACGGATTTAAAGTACTTC.

The V gene is TRBV12-3 or TRBV12-4, the J gene TRBJ1-6; maybe TRBD1 (6 bases). The CDR3 totals 16 residues. V was pared by 5 bases and J by 7 bases, with 18 bases between. The CDR3 protein is CASSPRGQIGNSPLHF. CDR3 sequence (DNA): TGTGCCAGCAGTCCACGCGGACAGATCGGAAATTCACCCCTCCACTTT.

This chain joins TRBV6-1 and TRBJ2-4; TRBD2 matches 15 bases. Germline CDR1 reads MNHNS; CDR2 reads SASEGT. V shed 6 bases, J shed 2 bases, and the junction held 8 bases outside the gene matches. CDR3 length: 18 amino acids. The CDR3 nucleotides read TGTGCCAGCAGCCCACCGGGACTAGCGGGAGGCACCAAAAACATTCAGTACTTC. As protein: CASSPPGLAGGTKNIQYF.

This clonotype occurred a few times. This chain uses TRBV28 with TRBJ2-1; D is possibly TRBD1 (5 bases). CDR1 is MDHEN, CDR2 SYDVKM, per germline. With 6 bases removed from V and 6 bases from J, the gap between germline ends came to 18 bases. The CDR3 contains 15 residues. The CDR3 nucleotides are TGTGCCAGCAGGATGCTAGGACAAGTGATCAATGAGCAGTTCTTC. This sequence encodes CASRMLGQVINEQFF.

The chain couples TRBV2 to TRBJ1-5; D remains unclear. The length of the CDR3 is 14 residues. Between the trimmed V and J ends, which lost 0 bases and 4 bases, there was a span of 7 bases. The germline CDR1 and CDR2 sequences are SNHLY and FYNNEI. The CDR3: CASSEARGNQPQHF. The DNA for the CDR3 is TGTGCCAGCAGTGAAGCGCGAGGGAATCAGCCCCAGCATTTT.

The chain uses TRBV10-1 and TRBJ2-7; 7 positions agree with TRBD2. The trim removed 2 bases at V and 7 bases at J, leaving 5 bases unmatched. Germline CDR1 reads WNHNN; CDR2 reads SYGVQD (reference sequence). The CDR3 is 13 residues long. The CDR3 here is CASSEASGNEQYF. The CDR3 nucleotides are TGCGCCAGCAGTGAGGCTAGCGGCAATGAGCAGTACTTC.

This chain uses TRBV20-1 with TRBJ2-7; 7 bases match TRBD1. V was pared by 6 bases and J by 1 base, with 6 bases of the junction left unmatched. The germline V gene has CDR1 DFQATT and CDR2 SNEGSKA (reference sequence). This CDR3 is 13 amino acids long. CDR3 sequence reads: CSALRDRSYEQYF. The DNA for the CDR3 is TGCAGTGCGTTACGGGACAGATCCTACGAGCAGTACTTC.

This clonotype was observed a handful of times. This chain joins TRBV2 and TRBJ2-1, with TRBD1 matching over 8 bases. The J segment lost 10 bases and the V segment lost 8 bases, leaving 10 bases of the junction unmatched. Germline loops: CDR1 SNHLY, CDR2 FYNNEI. The CDR3 has 13 residues. CDR3 bases: TGTGCCAGCCTAGGACAGGGAATTGGGGAGCAGTTCTTC. Amino acids: CASLGQGIGEQFF.

This chain links TRBV6-2 or TRBV6-3 with TRBJ2-6; D ambiguous. CDR3 size: 16 residues. CDR1 and CDR2 from the germline V gene are MNHEY and SVGEGT. The germline V and J ends were trimmed by 2 bases and 0 bases, with 8 bases remaining between them. CDR3 protein: CASSYPSTSGANVLTF. In DNA form, the CDR3 reads TGTGCCAGCAGTTACCCTTCGACCTCTGGGGCCAACGTCCTGACTTTC.

This chain links TRBV5-1 with TRBJ2-5, with no clear D. The CDR3 covers 12 residues. V lost 4 bases and J 5 bases, leaving 9 bases between the germline ends. The germline V gene has CDR1 SGHRS and CDR2 YFSETQ. The CDR3 coding sequence is TGCGCCAGCAGCCCTTCTTTGGAGACCCAGTACTTC. Its translation is CASSPSLETQYF.

The rearrangement uses TRBV7-2 and TRBJ2-3; D tentatively fits TRBD1 or TRBD2 (5 bases each). CDR1 SGHTA and CDR2 FQGNSA come from the germline V gene. This CDR3 spans 15 amino acids. Trimming stripped 8 bases from V and 2 bases from J, with 17 bases between. The CDR3 reads CASGPQGGFTDTQYF. CDR3 in DNA: TGTGCCAGCGGCCCCCAGGGCGGGTTCACAGATACGCAGTATTTT.

This chain uses TRBV29-1 with TRBJ2-3, with 7 bases fitting TRBD1. The CDR3 loop spans 17 amino acids. From germline, CDR1 is SQVTM and CDR2 ANQGSEA. The junction had 12 bases not matched to a gene; V was cut back by 0 bases and J by 3 bases. The CDR3 here is CSVEERVAGGWTDTQYF. In DNA form, the CDR3 reads TGCAGCGTTGAAGAAAGGGTGGCAGGGGGTTGGACAGATACGCAGTATTTT.

The chain links TRBV27 to TRBJ1-1; perhaps TRBD1 as D (5 bases). V was cut by 3 bases and J by 3 bases, with 20 bases left in between. This CDR3 spans 17 amino acids. Germline V CDR1 and CDR2: MNHEY, SMNVEV (reference sequence). For the CDR3, the DNA is TGTGCCAGCAGTTTTGGGGCCGGGTGGGGAGGTGACACTGAAGCTTTCTTT. Its protein is CASSFGAGWGGDTEAFF.

The genes are TRBV20-1 and TRBJ2-5, with 9 bases identical to TRBD2. Germline V gene data show CDR1 as DFQATT and CDR2 as SNEGSKA (reference sequence). There are 14 residues in the CDR3. Losses at the gene ends were 3 bases for V and 4 bases for J; bases not matched to a gene: 6. The CDR3 DNA reads TGCAGTGCTAGTAGCGGGAGAATGGGAGAGACCCAGTACTTC. Amino acid sequence: CSASSGRMGETQYF.

This chain connects TRBV5-1 to TRBJ2-3; 7 nucleotides line up with TRBD1. This CDR3 is 15 amino acids long. Germline-derived CDR1 and CDR2 are SGHRS and YFSETQ. V was clipped by 4 bases and J by 4 bases; unmatched bases: 9. This CDR3 is CASSQRQGDSDTQYF. In DNA, the CDR3 is TGCGCCAGCAGCCAGAGACAGGGAGATTCAGATACGCAGTATTTT.

The genes are TRBV20-1 and TRBJ2-5, with 8 bases identical to TRBD2. The CDR3 has 12 amino acids. Germline lookup yields CDR1 DFQATT and CDR2 SNEGSKA (reference sequence). Trimming took 3 bases from V and 11 from J; bases not matched to a gene: 8. The CDR3 is CSASGRADEQYF. Written as DNA, the CDR3 is TGCAGTGCTAGCGGGAGGGCCGATGAGCAGTACTTC.

Points on this clonotype: A junction boundary mismatches the germline segment, possibly from a read error. The rearrangement links TRBV7-2 to TRBJ2-3, with 12 bases lining up with TRBD2. CDR1 and CDR2 from the germline V gene are SGHTA and FQGNSA. This CDR3 comprises 17 residues. The CDR3 reads CAGSLDGLAGRTDTQYF. The CDR3 DNA follows: TGTGCCGGCAGCTTAGACGGACTAGCGGGACGCACAGATACGCAGTATTTT.

This sequence joins TRBV7-2 and TRBJ2-1; 9 bases agree with TRBD1. This CDR3 has 14 amino acids. V was clipped by 7 bases and J by 8 bases; unmatched bases: 9. CDR1 SGHTA and CDR2 FQGNSA come from the germline V gene. In DNA, the CDR3 is TGTGCCAGCATGGCCGGGACAGGGCAGGATGAGCAGTTCTTC. Its translation is CASMAGTGQDEQFF.

This rearrangement joins TRBV12-3 or TRBV12-4 to TRBJ2-1; TRBD1 matches 7 bases. This CDR3 has 16 residues. The J segment lost 1 base and the V segment lost 5 bases, leaving 8 bases of the junction unmatched. The CDR3, as DNA: TGTGCCAGCAGTCCTTGGGGGACAGAGTCCTACAATGAGCAGTTCTTC. It encodes CASSPWGTESYNEQFF.

The gene calls are TRBV20-1 and TRBJ2-7; no clear D gene. V lost 4 bases and J 3 bases, leaving 7 bases between the germline ends. CDR1 DFQATT and CDR2 SNEGSKA come from the germline V gene (reference sequence). The CDR3 has 11 residues. CDR3 sequence reads: CSATRVYEQYF. CDR3 nucleotide sequence: TGCAGTGCTACAAGAGTCTACGAGCAGTACTTC.